The entry that follows covers one TCR beta chain sequence. Its antigen is not identified. The CDR3 spans 18 residues. V shed 1 base and J 8 bases; nucleotides not matched to a gene: 18. The germline CDR1 and CDR2 sequences are MNHGY and SAAAGT. The data belong to a study of T cells in localized non-small cell lung cancer. Study-wide findings and caveats: Prolonged overall survival went with higher T cell density in the blood. Adjacent lung had a median around 60 of the 100 largest tumor clones. Clonality of T cells reached its maximum in uninvolved adjacent lung, surpassing tumor.

Repertoires were generated with immunoSEQ multiplex PCR, while TCRdb's copy carries only in-frame clones and drops some. The sample includes 970 or so clones, roughly 35% seen only once; the top ten take around 16%. Specimen: lung tumor tissue, collected before any cancer treatment. The sequence came from a male donor aged 60 or over with stage II squamous cell lung carcinoma. J is TRBJ2-7 and V is TRBV6-8, with 9 bases aligning to TRBD2. The DNA for the CDR3 is TGTGCCAGCAGTTACTGGGGTTACGGGACTAGCCGTAACTGGAAGCAGTACTTC. Its protein product is CASSYWGYGTSRNWKQYF.